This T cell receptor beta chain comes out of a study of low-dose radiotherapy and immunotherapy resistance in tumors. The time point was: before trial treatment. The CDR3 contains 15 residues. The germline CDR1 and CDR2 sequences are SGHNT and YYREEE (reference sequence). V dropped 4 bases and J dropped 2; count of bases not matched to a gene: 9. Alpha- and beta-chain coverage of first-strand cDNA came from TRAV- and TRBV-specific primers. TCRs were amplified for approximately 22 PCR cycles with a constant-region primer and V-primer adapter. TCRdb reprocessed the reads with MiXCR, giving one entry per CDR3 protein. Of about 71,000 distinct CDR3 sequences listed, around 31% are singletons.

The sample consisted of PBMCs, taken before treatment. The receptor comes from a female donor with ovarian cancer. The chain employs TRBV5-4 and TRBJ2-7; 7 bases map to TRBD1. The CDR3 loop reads CASSRGDSSTYEQYF. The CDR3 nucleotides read TGTGCCAGCAGCCGTGGGGACAGCAGCACCTACGAGCAGTACTTC.